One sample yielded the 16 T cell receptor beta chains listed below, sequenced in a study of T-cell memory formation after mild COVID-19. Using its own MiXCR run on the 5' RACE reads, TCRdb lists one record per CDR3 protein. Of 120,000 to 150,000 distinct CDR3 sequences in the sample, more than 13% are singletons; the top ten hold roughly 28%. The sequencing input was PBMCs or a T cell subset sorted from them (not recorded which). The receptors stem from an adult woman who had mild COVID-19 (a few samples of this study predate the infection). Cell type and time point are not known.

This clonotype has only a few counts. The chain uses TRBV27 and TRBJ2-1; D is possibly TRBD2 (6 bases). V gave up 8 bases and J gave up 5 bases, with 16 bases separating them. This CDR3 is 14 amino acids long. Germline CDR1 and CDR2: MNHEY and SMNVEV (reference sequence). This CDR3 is CASSLGTLHNEQFF. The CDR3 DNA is TGTGCCAGCTCACTCGGGACTTTACACAATGAGCAGTTCTTC.

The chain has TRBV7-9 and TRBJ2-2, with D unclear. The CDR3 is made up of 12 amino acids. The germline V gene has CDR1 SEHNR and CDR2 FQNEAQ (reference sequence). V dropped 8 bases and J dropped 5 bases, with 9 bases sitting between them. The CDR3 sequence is CASFLGTGELFF. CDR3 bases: TGTGCCAGCTTCCTGGGGACCGGGGAGCTGTTTTTT.

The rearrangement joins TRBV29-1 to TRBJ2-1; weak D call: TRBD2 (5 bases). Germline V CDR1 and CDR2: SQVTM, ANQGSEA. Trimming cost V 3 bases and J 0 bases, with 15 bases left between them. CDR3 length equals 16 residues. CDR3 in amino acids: CSVEVWADYSYNEQFF. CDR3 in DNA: TGCAGCGTTGAGGTCTGGGCAGACTACTCCTACAATGAGCAGTTCTTC.

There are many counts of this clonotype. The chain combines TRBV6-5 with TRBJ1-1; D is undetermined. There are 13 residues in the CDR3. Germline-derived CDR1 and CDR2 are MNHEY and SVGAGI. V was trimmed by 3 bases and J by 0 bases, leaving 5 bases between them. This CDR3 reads CASSYELNTEAFF. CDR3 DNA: TGTGCCAGCAGTTATGAGCTGAACACTGAAGCTTTCTTT.

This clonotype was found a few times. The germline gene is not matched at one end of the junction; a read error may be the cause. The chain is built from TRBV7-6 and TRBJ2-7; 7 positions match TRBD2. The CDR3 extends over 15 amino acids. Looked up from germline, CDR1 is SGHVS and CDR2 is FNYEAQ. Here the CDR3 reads CDSSPRWEGLNEQYF. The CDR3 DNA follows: TGTGACAGCAGCCCGAGGTGGGAGGGTCTAAACGAGCAGTACTTC.

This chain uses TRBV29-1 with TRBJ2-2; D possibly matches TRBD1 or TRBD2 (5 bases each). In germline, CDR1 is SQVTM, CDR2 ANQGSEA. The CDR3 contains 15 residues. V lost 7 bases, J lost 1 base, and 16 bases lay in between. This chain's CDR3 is CSAGDRGLNTGELFF. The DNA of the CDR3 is TGCAGCGCAGGAGACCGGGGCCTGAACACCGGGGAGCTGTTTTTT.

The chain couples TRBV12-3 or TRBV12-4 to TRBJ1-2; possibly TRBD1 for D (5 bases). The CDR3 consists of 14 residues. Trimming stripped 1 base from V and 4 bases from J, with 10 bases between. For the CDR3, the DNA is TGTGCCAGCAGTTTAGTTTCAGGGAGCTATGGCTACACCTTC. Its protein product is CASSLVSGSYGYTF.

The CDR3 is CASRNTGTSYEQYF. The CDR3 region has the DNA TGTGCCAGCAGAAACACCGGGACATCCTACGAGCAGTACTTC. V usage is TRBV5-4 and J usage is TRBJ2-7, with TRBD1 as a possible D gene (6 bases). This CDR3 spans 14 amino acids. Trimming shortened V by 5 bases and J by 1 base, and 13 bases separated the two germline ends. Looked up from germline, CDR1 is SGHNT and CDR2 is YYREEE (reference sequence).

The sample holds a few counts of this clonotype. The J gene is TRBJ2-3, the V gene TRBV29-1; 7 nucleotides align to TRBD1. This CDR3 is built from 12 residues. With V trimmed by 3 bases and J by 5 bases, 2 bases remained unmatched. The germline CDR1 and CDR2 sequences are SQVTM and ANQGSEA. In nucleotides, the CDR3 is TGCAGCGTTGAGGGACAGTTAGATACGCAGTATTTT. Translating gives CSVEGQLDTQYF.

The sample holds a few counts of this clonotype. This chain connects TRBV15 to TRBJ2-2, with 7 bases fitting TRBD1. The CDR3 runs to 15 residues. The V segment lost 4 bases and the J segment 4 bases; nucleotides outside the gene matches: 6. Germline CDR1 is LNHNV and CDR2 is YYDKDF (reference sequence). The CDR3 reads CATSIRTGATGELFF. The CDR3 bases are TGTGCCACCAGCATCCGGACAGGTGCCACCGGGGAGCTGTTTTTT. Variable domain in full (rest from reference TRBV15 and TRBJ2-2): DAMVIQNPRYQVTQFGKPVTLSCSQTLNHNVMYWYQQKSSQAPKLLFHYYDKDFNNEADTPDNFQSRRPNTSFCFLDIRSPGLGDTAMYLCATSIRTGATGELFFGEGSRLTVL.

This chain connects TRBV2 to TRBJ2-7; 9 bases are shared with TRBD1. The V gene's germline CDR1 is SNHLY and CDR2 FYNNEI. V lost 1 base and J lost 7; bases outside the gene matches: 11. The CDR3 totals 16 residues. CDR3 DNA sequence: TGTGCCAGCAGTGAAGTGGTTAAGGGACAGGGTGGTGAGCAGTACTTC. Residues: CASSEVVKGQGGEQYF.

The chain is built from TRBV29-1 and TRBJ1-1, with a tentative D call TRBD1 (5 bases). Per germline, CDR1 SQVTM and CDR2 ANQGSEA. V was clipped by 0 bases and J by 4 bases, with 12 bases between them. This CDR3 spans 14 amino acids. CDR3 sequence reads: CSVEDLGVGTEAFF. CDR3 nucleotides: TGCAGCGTTGAAGATCTGGGGGTCGGCACTGAAGCTTTCTTT.

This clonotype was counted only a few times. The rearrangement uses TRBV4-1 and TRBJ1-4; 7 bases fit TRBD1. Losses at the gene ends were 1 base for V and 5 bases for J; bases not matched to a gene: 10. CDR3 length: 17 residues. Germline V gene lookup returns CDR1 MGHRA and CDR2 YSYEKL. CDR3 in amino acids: CASSQVENRGLNEKLFF. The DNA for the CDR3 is TGCGCCAGCAGCCAAGTGGAGAACAGGGGTTTAAATGAAAAACTGTTTTTT.

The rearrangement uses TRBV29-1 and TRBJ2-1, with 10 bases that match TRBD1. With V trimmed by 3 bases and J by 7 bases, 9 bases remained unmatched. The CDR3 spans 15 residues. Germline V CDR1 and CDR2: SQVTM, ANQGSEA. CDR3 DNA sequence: TGCAGCGTTGAGGTGGGACAGGGGTTCCCTAATGAGCAGTTCTTC. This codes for CSVEVGQGFPNEQFF.

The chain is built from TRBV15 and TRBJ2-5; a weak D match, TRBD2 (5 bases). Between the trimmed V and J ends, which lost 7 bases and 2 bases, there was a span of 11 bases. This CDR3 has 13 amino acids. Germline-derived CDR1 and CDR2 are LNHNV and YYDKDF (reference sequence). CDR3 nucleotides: TGTGCCACCACGAGGGAGAGACAAGAGACCCAGTACTTC. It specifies CATTRERQETQYF. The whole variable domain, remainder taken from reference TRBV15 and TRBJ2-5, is DAMVIQNPRYQVTQFGKPVTLSCSQTLNHNVMYWYQQKSSQAPKLLFHYYDKDFNNEADTPDNFQSRRPNTSFCFLDIRSPGLGDTAMYLCATTRERQETQYFGPGTRLLVL.

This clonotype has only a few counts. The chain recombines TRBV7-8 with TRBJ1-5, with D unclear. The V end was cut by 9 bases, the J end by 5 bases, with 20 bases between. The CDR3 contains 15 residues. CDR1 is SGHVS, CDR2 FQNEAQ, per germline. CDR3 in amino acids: CARYGRNENHQPQHF. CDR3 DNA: TGTGCCAGATATGGCCGTAACGAAAACCATCAGCCCCAGCATTTT.